Listed below are T cell receptor beta chains from one sample, sequenced in a study of cytomegalovirus exposure and HLA in healthy donors. TCRdb keeps only in-frame clones here, not all; method: immunoSEQ multiplex PCR. The data contain 170,000 or so clones, 65% to 90% of them singletons. The sample comprised PBMCs. These receptors were collected from a man aged 45-60 years in good health and CMV-seropositive. Both conserved end residues are part of each CDR3. D genes are given only for firm matches. Clone size is shown for a subset of rows, as once, few, many or a class of expanded clone.

cdr3_aa	cdr3_nt	d_call	v_call	clone_size	j_call
CASSHTGSANEQYF	TGCGCCAGCAGCCACACCGGGAGCGCTAACGAGCAGTACTTC	.	TRBV5-1	.	TRBJ2-7
CASSFEAGGSNEQFF	TGTGCCAGCAGTTTTGAAGCGGGGGGTTCCAATGAGCAGTTCTTC	TRBD2	TRBV27	.	TRBJ2-1
CASSYDGTRAEAFF	TGTGCCAGCAGTTACGACGGCACCCGGGCTGAAGCTTTCTTT	.	TRBV6-6	once	TRBJ1-1
CASSSSGLTGELFF	TGTGCCAGCAGCTCTAGCGGCCTCACCGGGGAGCTGTTTTTT	TRBD2	TRBV11-3	.	TRBJ2-2
CASPGGNTGELFF	TGTGCCAGCCCCGGGGGGAACACCGGGGAGCTGTTTTTT	.	TRBV2	.	TRBJ2-2
CASSSGTGLIYGYTF	TGTGCCAGCAGTTCCGGGACAGGGTTAATCTATGGCTACACCTTC	TRBD1	TRBV5-6	.	TRBJ1-2
CASRGGPYNSPLHF	TGTGCCAGCAGGGGGGGGCCCTATAATTCACCCCTCCACTTT	.	TRBV5-6	once	TRBJ1-6
CASSEQGNTEAFF	TGTGCCAGCAGTGAACAGGGGAACACTGAAGCTTTCTTT	.	TRBV2	.	TRBJ1-1
CASSLVAGSGANVLTF	TGTGCCAGCAGCTTAGTGGCGGGATCTGGGGCCAACGTCCTGACTTTC	.	TRBV7-9	.	TRBJ2-6
CASSLAVSWETQYF	TGTGCCAGCAGCTTAGCTGTAAGCTGGGAGACCCAGTACTTC	.	TRBV7-9	.	TRBJ2-5